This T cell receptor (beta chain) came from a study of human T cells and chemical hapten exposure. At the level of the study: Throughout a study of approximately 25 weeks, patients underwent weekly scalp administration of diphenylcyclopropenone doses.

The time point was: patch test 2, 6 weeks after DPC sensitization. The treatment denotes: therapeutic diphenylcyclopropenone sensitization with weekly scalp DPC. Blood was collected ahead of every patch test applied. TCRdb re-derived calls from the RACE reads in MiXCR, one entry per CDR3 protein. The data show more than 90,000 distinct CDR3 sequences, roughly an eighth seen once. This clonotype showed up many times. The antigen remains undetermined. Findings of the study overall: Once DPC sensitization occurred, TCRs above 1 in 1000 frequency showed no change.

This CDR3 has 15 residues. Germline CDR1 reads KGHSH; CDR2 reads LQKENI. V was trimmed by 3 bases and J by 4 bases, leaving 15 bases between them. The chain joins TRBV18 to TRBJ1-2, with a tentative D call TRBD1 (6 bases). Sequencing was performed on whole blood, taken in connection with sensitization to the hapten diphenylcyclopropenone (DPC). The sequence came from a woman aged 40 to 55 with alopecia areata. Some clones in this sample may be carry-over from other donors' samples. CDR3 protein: CASSPLGQRSYGYTF. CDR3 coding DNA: TGTGCCAGCTCACCTCTCGGACAGAGAAGCTATGGCTACACCTTC.